Listed below are T cell receptor beta chains from one sample, sequenced in a study of T cells in Graves' hyperthyroidism and ophthalmopathy. TCRdb reprocessed the multiplex PCR reads via MiXCR and lists one record per CDR3 protein. The sample includes around 340,000 distinct CDR3 sequences, 18% of them seen just once. The sample comprised blood. The receptors stem from a woman aged 45-65 years with Graves' hyperthyroidism. Each CDR3 is given with its conserved first and last residue. The D gene is left open where the match is weak. Clone size is stated in some rows and not others, as once, few, many or a class when expanded.

d_call,j_call,clone_size,v_call,cdr3_nt,cdr3_aa
NA,TRBJ1-4,many,TRBV28,TGTGCCAGCAGTTCGGGGACGGCTCGGCATGAAAAACTGTTTTTT,CASSSGTARHEKLFF
NA,TRBJ2-5,few,TRBV12-3/TRBV12-4,TGTGCCAGCAGTTCCCTCGGGACTCGGGAGACCCAGTACTTC,CASSSLGTRETQYF
TRBD1,TRBJ2-2,many,TRBV3-1,TGTGCCAGCAGCCAGCCAGGGGGTAACGGGGAGCTGTTTTTT,CASSQPGGNGELFF
TRBD2,TRBJ2-2,few,TRBV6-1,TGTGCCAGGACCCGTACTAGCGGGGGGGCGGTCGGGGAGCTGTTTTTT,CARTRTSGGAVGELFF
TRBD1,TRBJ1-2,many,TRBV5-6,TGTGCCAGCAGCCCGCTCGGGGACAGCGACCCCTCCGGCTACACCTTC,CASSPLGDSDPSGYTF
TRBD1,TRBJ2-7,few,TRBV10-2,TGCGCCAGCAGGGGGGGGACAGGGGGCCTTGGTTACGAGCAGTACTTC,CASRGGTGGLGYEQYF
NA,TRBJ1-5,NA,TRBV5-5,TGTGCCAGCAGCTTGTGGAGTACGGATCAGCCCCAGCATTTT,CASSLWSTDQPQHF
TRBD2,TRBJ2-3,NA,TRBV6-5,TGTGCCAGCAGTTGGTCAAGCGGGGGTGGGGCAGATACGCAGTATTTT,CASSWSSGGGADTQYF
TRBD2,TRBJ2-7,many,TRBV20-1,TGCAGTGCTAGAGATTTACAGGGGACTAGCGCTTACGAGCAGTACTTC,CSARDLQGTSAYEQYF
TRBD2,TRBJ2-3,few,TRBV5-1,TGCGCCAGCAGCCCGCGGCTAGCGGGAGCCCCTAAGGATACGCAGTATTTT,CASSPRLAGAPKDTQYF
TRBD2,TRBJ2-7,few,TRBV4-1,TGCGCCAGCAGCCAAGACCAGACTAGCGGGAGTCTCTACGAGCAGTACTTC,CASSQDQTSGSLYEQYF
TRBD1,TRBJ1-5,NA,TRBV27,TGTGCCAGCAGTCCAAGTTTCGGGACAGGGAGAGATCAGCCCCAGCATTTT,CASSPSFGTGRDQPQHF
NA,TRBJ2-5,many,TRBV7-9,TGTGCCAGCAGCTTAGCACAGGGAGGAGAGACCCAGTACTTC,CASSLAQGGETQYF
NA,TRBJ2-1,NA,TRBV20-1,TGCAGTGCTAGCGGAACGTTCTACAATGAGCAGTTCTTC,CSASGTFYNEQFF
NA,TRBJ1-1,NA,TRBV12-3/TRBV12-4,TGTGCCGCCGGGGAGCGGAAGACTGAAGCTTTCTTT,CAAGERKTEAFF
TRBD1,TRBJ2-3,many,TRBV9,TGTGCCAGCAGCGGACAGGGGGATGGCACAGATACGCAGTATTTT,CASSGQGDGTDTQYF
NA,TRBJ2-3,many,TRBV5-1,TGCGCCAGCAGCTTGGCGGCAAGGTCCTCGTCTAGCACAGATACGCAGTATTTT,CASSLAARSSSSTDTQYF
NA,TRBJ2-2,NA,TRBV3-1,TGTGCCAGCAGCCTTGGACAACCCCCCAACACCGGGGAGCTGTTTTTT,CASSLGQPPNTGELFF
NA,TRBJ2-7,NA,TRBV27,TGTGCCAGCAGCCGGACTATCCACTACGAGCAGTACTTC,CASSRTIHYEQYF
NA,TRBJ2-2,NA,TRBV20-1,TGCAGTGCCAACGCCCAAGGATCAGGGTCGACCGGGGAGCTGTTTTTT,CSANAQGSGSTGELFF
NA,TRBJ2-3,NA,TRBV11-2,TGTGCCAGCAGCGTAGGGGCTTCGCCCTCCACAGATACGCAGTATTTT,CASSVGASPSTDTQYF
NA,TRBJ2-1,many,TRBV7-3,TGTGCCAGCAGCTTGGACGGCGACAATGAGCAGTTCTTC,CASSLDGDNEQFF
TRBD2,TRBJ2-2,many,TRBV4-2,TGTGCCAGCAGCCAAGACCCCCTAGCGGGACGGGTACCCGGGGAGCTGTTTTTT,CASSQDPLAGRVPGELFF
NA,TRBJ1-1,many,TRBV18,TGTGCCAGCTCACCAGAGGGTTTGAACACTGAAGCTTTCTTT,CASSPEGLNTEAFF
NA,TRBJ1-5,NA,TRBV10-3,TGTGCCATCAGTGAGTCGAGTCAGGGAGGTCAGCCCCAGCATTTT,CAISESSQGGQPQHF
TRBD1,TRBJ1-6,NA,TRBV6-2/TRBV6-3,TGTGCCAGCAGTTACTGGGGGAACCCGGCGGGACAGGGTAATTCACCCCTCCACTTT,CASSYWGNPAGQGNSPLHF
TRBD2,TRBJ2-3,many,TRBV6-1,TGTGCCAGCAGCCTGGGACTAGCGGGAGGATTTACAGATACGCAGTATTTT,CASSLGLAGGFTDTQYF
NA,TRBJ2-5,NA,TRBV27,TGTGCCAGCAGTTTATGGCCCTCGGAGACCCAGTACTTC,CASSLWPSETQYF
NA,TRBJ2-7,NA,TRBV7-9,TGTGCCAGCAGCACAGAAACCTTGGGACATACCCTCTACGAGCAGTACTTC,CASSTETLGHTLYEQYF
NA,TRBJ1-1,NA,TRBV3-1,TGTGCCAGCAGCCCACTTCGGGGCGGACCGAACACTGAAGCTTTCTTT,CASSPLRGGPNTEAFF
NA,TRBJ1-4,NA,TRBV14,TGTGCCAGCAGCCAAGCGGGGCTTCATGAAAAACTGTTTTTT,CASSQAGLHEKLFF
TRBD1,TRBJ1-5,many,TRBV30,TGTGCCTGGAGTTCAGCGACAGGGCGGGGAACAAGCCAGCATTTT,CAWSSATGRGTSQHF
TRBD2,TRBJ2-3,many,TRBV11-2,TGTGCCAGCAGCCCCTCCCAAGGACTAGCGGTAACAGATACGCAGTATTTT,CASSPSQGLAVTDTQYF
NA,TRBJ1-4,few,TRBV5-5,TGTGCCAGCAGCTTGAAGGCCCGACAGGAAAAACTGTTTTTT,CASSLKARQEKLFF
TRBD1,TRBJ2-5,few,TRBV19,TGTGCCAGTAGCCGTGGACAGGGTGGCGAGACCCAGTACTTC,CASSRGQGGETQYF
NA,TRBJ1-1,few,TRBV29-1,TGCAGCGTTGAAGATCAGGGGAACACTGAAGCTTTCTTT,CSVEDQGNTEAFF
TRBD2,TRBJ2-1,many,TRBV5-1,TGCGCCAGCAGCTTGGATTATTGGACTAGCGGGGAGGTCTACAATGAGCAGTTCTTC,CASSLDYWTSGEVYNEQFF
NA,TRBJ2-3,many,TRBV6-2/TRBV6-3,TGTGCCAGCAGTATCCTGGGGGCAACAGATACGCAGTATTTT,CASSILGATDTQYF
NA,TRBJ2-1,many,TRBV24-1,TGTGCCACCACCTCCGGGACCAGCGACAATGAGCAGTTCTTC,CATTSGTSDNEQFF
NA,TRBJ2-7,NA,TRBV12-3/TRBV12-4,TGTGCCAGCAGGCGTGGGGGATCCTACGAGCAGTACTTC,CASRRGGSYEQYF
TRBD2,TRBJ2-5,many,TRBV2,TGTGCCAGCCAACTAGCGGGGTACCAAGAGACCCAGTACTTC,CASQLAGYQETQYF
NA,TRBJ2-3,many,TRBV12-3/TRBV12-4,TGTGCCAGCAGCCCGAGTTATTTGGAAGATACGCAGTATTTT,CASSPSYLEDTQYF
TRBD2,TRBJ2-1,many,TRBV29-1,TGCAGCGTAGAGACTAGCGGGAGGGCCATCGAGCAGTTCTTC,CSVETSGRAIEQFF
NA,TRBJ1-3,NA,TRBV19,TGTGCCAGTAGTAACCGGGAGCTTAGAGGAAACACCATATATTTT,CASSNRELRGNTIYF